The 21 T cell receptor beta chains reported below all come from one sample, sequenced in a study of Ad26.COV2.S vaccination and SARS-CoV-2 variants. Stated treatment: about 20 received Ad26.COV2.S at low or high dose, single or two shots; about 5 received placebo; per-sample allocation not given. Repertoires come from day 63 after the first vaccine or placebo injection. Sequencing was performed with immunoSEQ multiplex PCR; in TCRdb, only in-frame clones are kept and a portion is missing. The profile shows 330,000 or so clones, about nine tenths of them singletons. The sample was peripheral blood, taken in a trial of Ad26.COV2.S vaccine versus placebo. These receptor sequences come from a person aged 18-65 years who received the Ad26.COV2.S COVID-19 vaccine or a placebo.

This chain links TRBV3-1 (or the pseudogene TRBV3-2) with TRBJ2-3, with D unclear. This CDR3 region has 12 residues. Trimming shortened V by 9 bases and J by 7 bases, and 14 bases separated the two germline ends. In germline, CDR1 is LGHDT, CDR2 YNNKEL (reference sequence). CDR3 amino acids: CASGQLGNTQYF. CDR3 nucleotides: TGTGCCAGTGGCCAATTGGGAAATACGCAGTATTTT.

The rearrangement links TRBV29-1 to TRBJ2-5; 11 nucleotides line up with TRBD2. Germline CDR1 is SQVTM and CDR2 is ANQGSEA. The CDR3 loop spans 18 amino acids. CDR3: CSGLPGLAGGLWQETQYF. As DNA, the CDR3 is TGCAGTGGACTCCCGGGGCTAGCGGGGGGTTTGTGGCAAGAGACCCAGTACTTC. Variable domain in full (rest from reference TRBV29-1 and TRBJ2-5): SAVISQKPSRDICQRGTSLTIQCQVDSQVTMMFWYRQQPGQSLTLIATANQGSEATYESGFVIDKFPISRPNLTFSTLTVSNMSPEDSSIYLCSGLPGLAGGLWQETQYFGPGTRLLVL.

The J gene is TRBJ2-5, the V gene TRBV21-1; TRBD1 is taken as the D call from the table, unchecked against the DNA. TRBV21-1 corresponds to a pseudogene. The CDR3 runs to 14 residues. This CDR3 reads CASSTRGPQETQYF. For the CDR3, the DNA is TGTGCCAGCAGCACCAGGGGGCCTCAAGAGACCCAGTACTTC.

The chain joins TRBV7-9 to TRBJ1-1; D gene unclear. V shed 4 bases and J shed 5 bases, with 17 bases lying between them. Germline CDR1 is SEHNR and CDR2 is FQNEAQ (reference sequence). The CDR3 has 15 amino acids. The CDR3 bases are TGTGCCAGCAGCTCCCCTACAGACGGTGAGACTGAAGCTTTCTTT. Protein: CASSSPTDGETEAFF. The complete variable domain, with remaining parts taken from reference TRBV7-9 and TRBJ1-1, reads DTGVSQNPRHKITKRGQNVTFRCDPISEHNRLYWYRQTLGQGPEFLTYFQNEAQLEKSRLLSDRFSAERPKGSFSTLEIQRTEQGDSAMYLCASSSPTDGETEAFFGQGTRLTVV.

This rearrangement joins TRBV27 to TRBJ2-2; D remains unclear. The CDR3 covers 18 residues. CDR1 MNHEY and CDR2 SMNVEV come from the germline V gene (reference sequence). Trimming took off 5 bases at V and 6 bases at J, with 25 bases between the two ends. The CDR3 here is CASSPYAPQSLGSGELFF. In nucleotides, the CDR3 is TGTGCCAGCAGTCCGTATGCCCCACAGTCCCTCGGTTCCGGGGAGCTGTTTTTT.

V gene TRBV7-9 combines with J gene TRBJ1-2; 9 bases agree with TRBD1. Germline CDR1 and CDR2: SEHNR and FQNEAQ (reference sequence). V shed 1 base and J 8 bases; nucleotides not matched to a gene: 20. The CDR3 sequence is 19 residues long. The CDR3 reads CASSLGLGGIGQGPSGYTF. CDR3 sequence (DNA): TGTGCCAGCAGCTTAGGTCTCGGTGGGATTGGACAGGGGCCCTCAGGCTACACCTTC.

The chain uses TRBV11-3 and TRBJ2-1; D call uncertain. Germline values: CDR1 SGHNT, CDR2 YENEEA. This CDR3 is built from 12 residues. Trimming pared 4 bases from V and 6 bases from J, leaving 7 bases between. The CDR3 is CASSSVVNEQFF. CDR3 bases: TGTGCCAGCAGCTCAGTCGTCAATGAGCAGTTCTTC.

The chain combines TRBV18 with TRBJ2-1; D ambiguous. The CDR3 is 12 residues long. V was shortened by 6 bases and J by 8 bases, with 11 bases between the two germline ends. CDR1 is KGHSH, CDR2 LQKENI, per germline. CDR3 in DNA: TGTGCCAGCTCCCCGTTGATCGATGAGCAGTTCTTC. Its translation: CASSPLIDEQFF.

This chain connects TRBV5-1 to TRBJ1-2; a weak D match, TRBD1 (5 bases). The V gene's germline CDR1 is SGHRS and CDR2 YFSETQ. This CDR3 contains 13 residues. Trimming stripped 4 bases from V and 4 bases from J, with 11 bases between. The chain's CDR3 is CASSPPGTYGYTF. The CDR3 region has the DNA TGCGCCAGCAGCCCCCCCGGGACCTATGGCTACACCTTC.

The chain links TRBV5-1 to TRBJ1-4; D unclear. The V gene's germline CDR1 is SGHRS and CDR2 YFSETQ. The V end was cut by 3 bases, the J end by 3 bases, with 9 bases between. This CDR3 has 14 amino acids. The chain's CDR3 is CASSSASANEKLFF. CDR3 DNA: TGCGCCAGCAGCTCTGCGTCAGCTAATGAAAAACTGTTTTTT.

The CDR3 region is CAGAAGTSGTGELFF. The CDR3, as DNA: TGTGCCGGCGCTGCCGGGACTAGCGGGACCGGGGAGCTGTTTTTT. The chain recombines TRBV6-5 with TRBJ2-2; 12 bases agree with TRBD2. The CDR3 runs to 15 residues. Trimming removed 11 bases from V and 5 bases from J; junction bases left unmatched: 9. Germline V CDR1 and CDR2: MNHEY, SVGAGI.

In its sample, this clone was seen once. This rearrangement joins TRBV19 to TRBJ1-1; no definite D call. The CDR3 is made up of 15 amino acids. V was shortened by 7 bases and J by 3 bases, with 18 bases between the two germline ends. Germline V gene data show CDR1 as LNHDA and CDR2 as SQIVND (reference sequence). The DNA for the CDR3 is TGTGCCAGTACCGCCGCGGGGTGGGCGGACACTGAAGCTTTCTTT. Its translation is CASTAAGWADTEAFF.

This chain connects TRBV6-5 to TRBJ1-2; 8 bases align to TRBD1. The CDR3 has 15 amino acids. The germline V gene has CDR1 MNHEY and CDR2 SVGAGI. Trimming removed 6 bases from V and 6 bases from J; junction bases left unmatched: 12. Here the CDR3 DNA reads TGTGCCAGCAGCTACGGCAACCAGGGGGCGCATGGCTACACCTTC. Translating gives CASSYGNQGAHGYTF.

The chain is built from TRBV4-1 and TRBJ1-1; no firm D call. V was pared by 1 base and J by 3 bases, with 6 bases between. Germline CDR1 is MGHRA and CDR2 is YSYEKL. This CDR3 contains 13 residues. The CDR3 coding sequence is TGCGCCAGCAGCCAAGCGGTATACACTGAAGCTTTCTTT. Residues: CASSQAVYTEAFF.

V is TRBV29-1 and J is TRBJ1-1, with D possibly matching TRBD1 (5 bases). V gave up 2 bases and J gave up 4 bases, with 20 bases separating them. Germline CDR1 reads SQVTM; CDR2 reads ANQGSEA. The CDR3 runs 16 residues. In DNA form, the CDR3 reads TGCAGCGTTGAAAGGATGCCGTTCAGGGAGACCACTGAAGCTTTCTTT. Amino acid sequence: CSVERMPFRETTEAFF.

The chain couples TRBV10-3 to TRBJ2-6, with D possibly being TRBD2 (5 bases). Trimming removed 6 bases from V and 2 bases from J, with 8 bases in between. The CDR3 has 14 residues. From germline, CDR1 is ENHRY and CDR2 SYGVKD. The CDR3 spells CAIREEAGANVLTF. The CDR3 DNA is TGTGCCATCAGGGAGGAGGCTGGGGCCAACGTCCTGACTTTC.

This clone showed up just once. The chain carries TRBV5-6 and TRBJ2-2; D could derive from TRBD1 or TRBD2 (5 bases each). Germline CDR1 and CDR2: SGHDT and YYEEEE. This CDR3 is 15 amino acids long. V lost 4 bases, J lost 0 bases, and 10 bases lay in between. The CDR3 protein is CASSLGPPNTGELFF. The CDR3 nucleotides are TGTGCCAGCAGCCTGGGACCCCCGAACACCGGGGAGCTGTTTTTT.

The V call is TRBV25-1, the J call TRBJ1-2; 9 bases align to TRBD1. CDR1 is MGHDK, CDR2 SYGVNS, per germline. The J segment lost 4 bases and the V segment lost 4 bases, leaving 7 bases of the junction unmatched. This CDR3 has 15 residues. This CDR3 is CASSAQQGATYGYTF. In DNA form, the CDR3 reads TGTGCCAGCAGTGCCCAACAGGGGGCTACCTATGGCTACACCTTC.

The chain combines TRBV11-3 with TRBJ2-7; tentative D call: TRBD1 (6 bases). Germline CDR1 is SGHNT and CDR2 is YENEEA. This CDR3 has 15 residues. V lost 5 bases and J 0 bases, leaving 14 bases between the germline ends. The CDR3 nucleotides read TGTGCCAGCAGCCCAACAGGGTTGAGCTCCTACGAGCAGTACGTC. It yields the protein CASSPTGLSSYEQYV.

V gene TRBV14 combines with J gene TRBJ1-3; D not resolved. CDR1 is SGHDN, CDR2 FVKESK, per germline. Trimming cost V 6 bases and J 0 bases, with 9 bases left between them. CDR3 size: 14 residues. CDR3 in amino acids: CASRQFRSGNTIYF. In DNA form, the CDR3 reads TGTGCCAGCAGGCAGTTCCGCTCTGGAAACACCATATATTTT. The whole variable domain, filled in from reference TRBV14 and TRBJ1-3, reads EAGVTQFPSHSVIEKGQTVTLRCDPISGHDNLYWYRRVMGKEIKFLLHFVKESKQDESGMPNNRFLAERTGGTYSTLKVQPAELEDSGVYFCASRQFRSGNTIYFGEGSWLTVV.

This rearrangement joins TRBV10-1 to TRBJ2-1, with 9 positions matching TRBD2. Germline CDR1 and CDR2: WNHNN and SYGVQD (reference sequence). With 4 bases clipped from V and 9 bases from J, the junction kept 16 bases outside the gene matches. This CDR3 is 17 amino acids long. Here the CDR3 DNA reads TGCGCCAGCAGTGGGGCTAGCGGGGCTCCATGGGGGGCTGAGCAGTTCTTC. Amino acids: CASSGASGAPWGAEQFF.